This T cell receptor beta chain was captured by sequencing in a study of T cell changes during pregnancy in multiple sclerosis. The germline V gene encodes CDR1 MNHNY and CDR2 SVGAGI (reference sequence). CDR3 size: 13 residues. The V end was cut by 2 bases, the J end by 3 bases, with 7 bases between. This clone has a single count. Data came from immunoSEQ multiplex PCR; TCRdb stores just in-frame clones and leaves some out. The data contain some 18,000 clones, about nine tenths of them singletons. The material was CD8+ T cells from peripheral blood mononuclear cells, obtained in the third trimester of pregnancy. The TCR originated in a female donor in good health, enrolled as a control in a pregnancy study. The rearrangement links TRBV6-6 to TRBJ1-2; no definite D call. The CDR3 here is CASSYPGYYGYTF. For the CDR3, the DNA is TGTGCCAGCAGTTACCCGGGTTACTATGGCTACACCTTC.